These T cell receptor beta chains were read from a single sample in a study of blood T cells in healthy people across ages. Each CDR3 protein is one row after TCRdb ran MiXCR on the 5' RACE reads. The top ten hold approximately 4% of the sample, which has 1.5 million to 1.8 million distinct CDR3 sequences, approximately 42% seen once. The specimen sequenced was blood. These receptor sequences come from a woman aged 18 to 35 in good health. CDR3s include the opening cysteine and the closing phenylalanine or tryptophan. The order of the fields is CDR3 length, V gene, J gene, D gene, clone size, CDR3 DNA, CDR3 protein. A D gene is named only where the DNA matches it firmly. Size is omitted from some rows. Given values are once, few, many or a class for expanded clones.

CDR3 length: 16
V gene: TRBV7-2
J gene: TRBJ1-2
D gene: NA
clone size: few
CDR3 DNA: TGTGCCAGCAGCTCAACCCCCCCTCGCGCAAACTATGGCTACACCTTC
CDR3 protein: CASSSTPPRANYGYTF

CDR3 length: 13
V gene: TRBV15
J gene: TRBJ2-1
D gene: TRBD1
clone size: NA
CDR3 DNA: TGTGCCACCAGCAGGGGACAGTTAAGGGAGCAGTTCTTC
CDR3 protein: CATSRGQLREQFF

CDR3 length: 15
V gene: TRBV9
J gene: TRBJ1-2
D gene: NA
clone size: NA
CDR3 DNA: TGTGCCAGCAGCGTAGCCCCGACAGCAAACTATGGCTACACCTTC
CDR3 protein: CASSVAPTANYGYTF

CDR3 length: 13
V gene: TRBV10-3
J gene: TRBJ1-2
D gene: TRBD1
clone size: few
CDR3 DNA: TGTGCCATCAGTACAGGGGCGGGCTATGGCTACACCTTC
CDR3 protein: CAISTGAGYGYTF

CDR3 length: 14
V gene: TRBV7-9
J gene: TRBJ1-1
D gene: TRBD1
clone size: NA
CDR3 DNA: TGTGCCAGCAGCCGACAGGGGGAGGGCGCTGAAGCTTTCTTT
CDR3 protein: CASSRQGEGAEAFF

CDR3 length: 12
V gene: TRBV29-1
J gene: TRBJ1-2
D gene: NA
clone size: many
CDR3 DNA: TGCAGCGTTGAAACGGCCGTCTATGGCTACACCTTC
CDR3 protein: CSVETAVYGYTF

CDR3 length: 15
V gene: TRBV7-2
J gene: TRBJ1-4
D gene: NA
clone size: NA
CDR3 DNA: TGTGCCAGCAGCTTAGGACCTTCCTTGGGGGAAAAACTGTTTTTT
CDR3 protein: CASSLGPSLGEKLFF

CDR3 length: 16
V gene: TRBV25-1
J gene: TRBJ1-4
D gene: NA
clone size: NA
CDR3 DNA: TGTGCCAGCAGACCCTCTTGGGAGTCCCCTAATGAAAAACTGTTTTTT
CDR3 protein: CASRPSWESPNEKLFF

CDR3 length: 14
V gene: TRBV4-3
J gene: TRBJ2-3
D gene: TRBD2
clone size: NA
CDR3 DNA: TGCGCCAGCAGCCAAGAGTTAGCGGGAGGTACGCAGTATTTT
CDR3 protein: CASSQELAGGTQYF

CDR3 length: 16
V gene: TRBV25-1
J gene: TRBJ2-5
D gene: TRBD1
clone size: few
CDR3 DNA: TGTGCCAGCAGTGAATGGGGGCAGGGGGCGCAACAGACCCAGTACTTC
CDR3 protein: CASSEWGQGAQQTQYF

CDR3 length: 16
V gene: TRBV6-2/TRBV6-3
J gene: TRBJ2-1
D gene: NA
clone size: few
CDR3 DNA: TGTGCCAGCAGTTACTCCGGGACATCACCTTACAATGAGCAGTTCTTC
CDR3 protein: CASSYSGTSPYNEQFF

CDR3 length: 15
V gene: TRBV20-1
J gene: TRBJ1-2
D gene: TRBD1
clone size: NA
CDR3 DNA: TGCAGTGCTAGGGCCGGGACAGGGATCTTCGGAGGCTACACCTTC
CDR3 protein: CSARAGTGIFGGYTF

CDR3 length: 16
V gene: TRBV4-2
J gene: TRBJ2-7
D gene: NA
clone size: NA
CDR3 DNA: TGTGCCAGCAGTCAAGATCCTCCGGGAACCCCTACCCAGCAGTACTTC
CDR3 protein: CASSQDPPGTPTQQYF

CDR3 length: 16
V gene: TRBV3-1
J gene: TRBJ2-7
D gene: TRBD2
clone size: NA
CDR3 DNA: TGTGCCAGCAGCCAAACCGGGACTAGCGCCTACAATGAGCAGTACTTC
CDR3 protein: CASSQTGTSAYNEQYF

CDR3 length: 14
V gene: TRBV20-1
J gene: TRBJ1-2
D gene: NA
clone size: NA
CDR3 DNA: TGCAGTGCTGCCGGGGATCAGAGCGCCTATGGCTACACCTTC
CDR3 protein: CSAAGDQSAYGYTF

CDR3 length: 15
V gene: TRBV9
J gene: TRBJ2-6
D gene: TRBD1
clone size: NA
CDR3 DNA: TGTGCCAGCAGCGGGGACAGCTCTGGGGCCAACGTCCTGACTTTC
CDR3 protein: CASSGDSSGANVLTF

CDR3 length: 13
V gene: TRBV29-1
J gene: TRBJ1-4
D gene: NA
clone size: few
CDR3 DNA: TGCAGCGTTGAAGTGGTAACTAATGAAAAACTGTTTTTT
CDR3 protein: CSVEVVTNEKLFF

CDR3 length: 16
V gene: TRBV6-6
J gene: TRBJ1-1
D gene: NA
clone size: NA
CDR3 DNA: TGTGCCAGCACTGACCCCGGGACACCAGAGGGGACTGAAGCTTTCTTT
CDR3 protein: CASTDPGTPEGTEAFF

CDR3 length: 15
V gene: TRBV27
J gene: TRBJ1-2
D gene: TRBD1
clone size: NA
CDR3 DNA: TGTGCCAGCAGTTCCCAGGGACAGCCCAACTATGGCTACACCTTC
CDR3 protein: CASSSQGQPNYGYTF

CDR3 length: 13
V gene: TRBV7-9
J gene: TRBJ2-5
D gene: NA
clone size: NA
CDR3 DNA: TGTGCCAGCAGCCGAACTAGGAGAGAGACCCAGTACTTC
CDR3 protein: CASSRTRRETQYF

CDR3 length: 13
V gene: TRBV29-1
J gene: TRBJ2-7
D gene: NA
clone size: NA
CDR3 DNA: TGCAGCGTTGAAGAATCACAGAGCTACGAGCAGTACTTC
CDR3 protein: CSVEESQSYEQYF

CDR3 length: 15
V gene: TRBV25-1
J gene: TRBJ1-2
D gene: NA
clone size: few
CDR3 DNA: TGTGCCAGCAGTGAATTTGGGGGCTCTAACTATGGCTACACCTTC
CDR3 protein: CASSEFGGSNYGYTF

CDR3 length: 14
V gene: TRBV20-1
J gene: TRBJ1-1
D gene: TRBD1
clone size: NA
CDR3 DNA: TGCAGTGCTAAGAAAAACAGGGGGGACACTGAAGCTTTCTTT
CDR3 protein: CSAKKNRGDTEAFF

CDR3 length: 12
V gene: TRBV15
J gene: TRBJ2-1
D gene: NA
clone size: NA
CDR3 DNA: TGTGCCACCAGCACCGCAGGCGATGAGCAGTTCTTC
CDR3 protein: CATSTAGDEQFF

CDR3 length: 21
V gene: TRBV11-1
J gene: TRBJ1-6
D gene: NA
clone size: NA
CDR3 DNA: TGTGCCAGCAGCTTAGCATCCCTCCGGGACAAGGATACCCTCTATAATTCACCCCTCCACTTT
CDR3 protein: CASSLASLRDKDTLYNSPLHF

CDR3 length: 13
V gene: TRBV25-1
J gene: TRBJ1-1
D gene: TRBD1
clone size: few
CDR3 DNA: TGTGCCAGCAGTGGGGACAGGAACACTGAAGCTTTCTTT
CDR3 protein: CASSGDRNTEAFF

CDR3 length: 15
V gene: TRBV12-5
J gene: TRBJ2-1
D gene: TRBD2
clone size: NA
CDR3 DNA: TGTGCTAGTGAACCGGACGCGGGAGGGTACAATGAGCAGTTCTTC
CDR3 protein: CASEPDAGGYNEQFF

CDR3 length: 16
V gene: TRBV2
J gene: TRBJ2-6
D gene: NA
clone size: NA
CDR3 DNA: TGTGCCAGCAGTGAAGGTTCCATACCTGGGGCCAACGTCCTGACTTTC
CDR3 protein: CASSEGSIPGANVLTF

CDR3 length: 12
V gene: TRBV6-2/TRBV6-3
J gene: TRBJ1-1
D gene: NA
clone size: NA
CDR3 DNA: TGTGCCAGCAGCCCCGCGACGGTCGAAGCTTTCTTT
CDR3 protein: CASSPATVEAFF

CDR3 length: 13
V gene: TRBV20-1
J gene: TRBJ2-5
D gene: NA
clone size: few
CDR3 DNA: TGCAGTGCTAGAAGTGAGATGGGAGAGACCCAGTACTTC
CDR3 protein: CSARSEMGETQYF

CDR3 length: 14
V gene: TRBV12-3/TRBV12-4
J gene: TRBJ2-3
D gene: NA
clone size: few
CDR3 DNA: TGTGCCAGCAGTTTAATCGCCTTACAAGATACGCAGTATTTT
CDR3 protein: CASSLIALQDTQYF

CDR3 length: 12
V gene: TRBV7-2
J gene: TRBJ2-3
D gene: NA
clone size: NA
CDR3 DNA: TGTGCCAGCAGCCGCATAAGGGATACGCAGTATTTT
CDR3 protein: CASSRIRDTQYF

CDR3 length: 16
V gene: TRBV20-1
J gene: TRBJ1-5
D gene: TRBD1
clone size: NA
CDR3 DNA: TGCAGTGCGGTACCCAGGGGGCAGGGCAGCAATCAGCCCCAGCATTTT
CDR3 protein: CSAVPRGQGSNQPQHF

CDR3 length: 17
V gene: TRBV24-1
J gene: TRBJ2-3
D gene: TRBD1
clone size: NA
CDR3 DNA: TGTGCCACCAGTGATTTGCCGGGACAGGGTTCCACAGATACGCAGTATTTT
CDR3 protein: CATSDLPGQGSTDTQYF

CDR3 length: 14
V gene: TRBV2
J gene: TRBJ1-1
D gene: TRBD1
clone size: NA
CDR3 DNA: TGTGCCAGCAGCGGACAGGGATTTAACACTGAAGCTTTCTTT
CDR3 protein: CASSGQGFNTEAFF

CDR3 length: 14
V gene: TRBV5-1
J gene: TRBJ2-2
D gene: NA
clone size: NA
CDR3 DNA: TGCGCCAGCAGCTCGACAGTGGGCACCGGGGGGCTGTTTTTT
CDR3 protein: CASSSTVGTGGLFF

CDR3 length: 16
V gene: TRBV4-1
J gene: TRBJ1-2
D gene: NA
clone size: NA
CDR3 DNA: TGCGCCAGCAGCCAAGCAGGACCAGTAGGGCCCTATGGCTACACCTTC
CDR3 protein: CASSQAGPVGPYGYTF

CDR3 length: 15
V gene: TRBV9
J gene: TRBJ1-1
D gene: NA
clone size: NA
CDR3 DNA: TGTGCCAGCAGCGGAACTCGGGGGGGGGGCACTGAAGCTTTCTTT
CDR3 protein: CASSGTRGGGTEAFF

CDR3 length: 15
V gene: TRBV7-8
J gene: TRBJ2-1
D gene: NA
clone size: NA
CDR3 DNA: TGTGCCAGCAGCCTCGAGTCAGGACGTTTCGATGAGCAGTTCTTC
CDR3 protein: CASSLESGRFDEQFF

CDR3 length: 14
V gene: TRBV5-1
J gene: TRBJ1-2
D gene: NA
clone size: NA
CDR3 DNA: TGCGCCAGCAGCATGTCAGACACGGTCTATGGCTACACCTTC
CDR3 protein: CASSMSDTVYGYTF

CDR3 length: 16
V gene: TRBV28
J gene: TRBJ2-4
D gene: TRBD2
clone size: NA
CDR3 DNA: TGTGCCAGCAGTGACGGGGCGGGAGGTTTCAAAAACATTCAGTACTTC
CDR3 protein: CASSDGAGGFKNIQYF

CDR3 length: 12
V gene: TRBV7-9
J gene: TRBJ1-1
D gene: NA
clone size: NA
CDR3 DNA: TGTGCCAGCAGCTTAGAGACAGAGAGAGCTTTCTTT
CDR3 protein: CASSLETERAFF

CDR3 length: 15
V gene: TRBV7-8
J gene: TRBJ1-2
D gene: NA
clone size: NA
CDR3 DNA: TGTGCCAGCAGCTTACGAGACTTCAGTAACTATGGCTACACCTTC
CDR3 protein: CASSLRDFSNYGYTF

CDR3 length: 20
V gene: TRBV28
J gene: TRBJ2-7
D gene: TRBD2
clone size: NA
CDR3 DNA: TGTGCCAGCAGCTCACCTCTGGGACTTGGGGTAGCGGGGATCTACAATGAGCAGTACTTC
CDR3 protein: CASSSPLGLGVAGIYNEQYF

CDR3 length: 14
V gene: TRBV4-1
J gene: TRBJ1-2
D gene: NA
clone size: NA
CDR3 DNA: TGCGCCAGCAGCCAAGGGGGCACAAGGATAGGCTACACCTTC
CDR3 protein: CASSQGGTRIGYTF

CDR3 length: 14
V gene: TRBV20-1
J gene: TRBJ1-1
D gene: NA
clone size: NA
CDR3 DNA: TGCAGTGCTAGAGAGGGGGCTCTGAACACTGAAGCTTTCTTT
CDR3 protein: CSAREGALNTEAFF

CDR3 length: 12
V gene: TRBV6-2/TRBV6-3
J gene: TRBJ2-3
D gene: NA
clone size: NA
CDR3 DNA: TGTGCCAGCGGGACCCACACAGATACGCAGTATTTT
CDR3 protein: CASGTHTDTQYF

CDR3 length: 11
V gene: TRBV7-9
J gene: TRBJ2-7
D gene: NA
clone size: NA
CDR3 DNA: TGTGCCAGCAGATATTACAATGAGCAGTACTTC
CDR3 protein: CASRYYNEQYF